These T cell receptor beta chains were read from a single sample in a study of identical twins. TCRdb used MiXCR to reprocess the 5' RACE reads, holding one entry per CDR3 protein. The table has hundreds of thousands of distinct CDR3 sequences, around 10% seen once. Source material: memory (CD45RO+) T cells sorted from blood. All receptors come from a young woman in good health. CDR3s leave out the opening cysteine and the closing phenylalanine or tryptophan. Clone size is given for some rows only: seen once, a few or many times, or a class if the clone is expanded.

J: TRBJ2-7; V: TRBV12-3/TRBV12-4; size: -; CDR3: ASGLSRHEQY
J: TRBJ1-1; V: TRBV6-5; size: many; CDR3: ASSYSIDIKAF
J: TRBJ1-5; V: TRBV7-2; size: -; CDR3: ASSSGPQGSNQPQH
J: TRBJ1-2; V: TRBV4-1; size: few; CDR3: ASSPTQDRISYGYT
J: TRBJ2-7; V: TRBV20-1; size: many; CDR3: SASDASLYYEQY
J: TRBJ2-2; V: TRBV12-3/TRBV12-4; size: many; CDR3: ASRTTGELF
J: TRBJ2-7; V: TRBV10-1; size: -; CDR3: ASSELGLQY
J: TRBJ2-7; V: TRBV2; size: -; CDR3: ASSEENGTGD
J: TRBJ1-2; V: TRBV2; size: -; CDR3: ASREDSFYGYT
J: TRBJ2-7; V: TRBV12-3/TRBV12-4; size: many; CDR3: ASTRGDEQY
J: TRBJ2-7; V: TRBV20-1; size: few; CDR3: SAKLEWGVQY
J: TRBJ1-2; V: TRBV20-1; size: few; CDR3: SASAAHSLYGYT
J: TRBJ2-1; V: TRBV10-3; size: -; CDR3: AISDLNGRNEQF
J: TRBJ2-1; V: TRBV11-2; size: -; CDR3: ASSLGVNEQF
J: TRBJ2-5; V: TRBV12-3/TRBV12-4; size: few; CDR3: ASSLNGGETQY
J: TRBJ2-1; V: TRBV5-1; size: once; CDR3: ASSLRTGRDNEQF
J: TRBJ2-1; V: TRBV12-3/TRBV12-4; size: -; CDR3: ASSIRRLVWHEQF
J: TRBJ2-1; V: TRBV3-1; size: few; CDR3: ASSQDSSNNEQF
J: TRBJ1-2; V: TRBV7-2; size: few; CDR3: ASSTQQGMNYGYT
J: TRBJ2-3; V: TRBV7-9; size: -; CDR3: ASRPSRSTDTQY
J: TRBJ1-1; V: TRBV20-1; size: few; CDR3: SATTGNTEAF
J: TRBJ1-1; V: TRBV11-2; size: few; CDR3: ASSLDRPTEAF
J: TRBJ2-5; V: TRBV21-1; size: few; CDR3: ASSKLSTSGEIQETQY
J: TRBJ2-1; V: TRBV11-1; size: many; CDR3: ASSLVGRAPYNEQF
J: TRBJ1-1; V: TRBV7-2; size: -; CDR3: ASSLQTEDTEAF
J: TRBJ2-5; V: TRBV11-2; size: -; CDR3: ASSVRQGRGQETQY
J: TRBJ2-1; V: TRBV20-1; size: few; CDR3: SASGTSVRNEQF
J: TRBJ2-1; V: TRBV20-1; size: few; CDR3: SALSLAGSARPEQF
J: TRBJ2-1; V: TRBV20-1; size: -; CDR3: SAREGAVGQF
J: TRBJ2-5; V: TRBV6-1; size: few; CDR3: ASRSGLAAPWGETQY
J: TRBJ2-3; V: TRBV5-1; size: -; CDR3: ASSSGQSTDTQY
J: TRBJ2-5; V: TRBV7-2; size: many; CDR3: ASSEDLYQETQY
J: TRBJ2-1; V: TRBV7-2; size: many; CDR3: ASSFSGRADYNEQF
J: TRBJ1-6; V: TRBV15; size: few; CDR3: ATSNQQNSPLH
J: TRBJ1-1; V: TRBV5-1; size: -; CDR3: ASSLGQTNTEAF
J: TRBJ2-3; V: TRBV7-6; size: -; CDR3: ASSPQDGDTQY
J: TRBJ1-1; V: TRBV20-1; size: many; CDR3: SAGSRGSTEGGEAF
J: TRBJ2-5; V: TRBV11-2; size: -; CDR3: ASRRYREGETQY
J: TRBJ1-2; V: TRBV19; size: many; CDR3: ASSISIRGYGYT
J: TRBJ1-6; V: TRBV2; size: few; CDR3: ASTGQGSSPLH